This entry lists 30 T cell receptor beta chains sequenced from one sample in a study of shared clonotypes between healthy human individuals. Cells designated naive CD8 were CD45RO-negative and were positively selected for CCR7, with terminally differentiated effector memory CD45RA+ cells excluded. Assay: immunoSEQ multiplex PCR; the TCRdb copy retains only in-frame clones and omits some. Of some 1,900,000 clones listed, less than 95% are singletons. Specimen: naive CD8+ T cells sorted from blood. Receptor source: a man younger than 35 in good health.

The chain uses TRBV11-3 and TRBJ2-2, with D possibly being TRBD2 (6 bases). Trimming shortened V by 5 bases and J by 2 bases, and 15 bases separated the two germline ends. Germline V gives CDR1 SGHNT, CDR2 YENEEA. The CDR3 has 16 amino acids. The CDR3 nucleotides read TGTGCCAGCAGCCCCCCCGTAGCGGTCAACACCGGGGAGCTGTTTTTT. Translation: CASSPPVAVNTGELFF.

The V call is TRBV5-1, the J call TRBJ2-2; the D call may be TRBD1 or TRBD2 (6 bases each). Germline values: CDR1 SGHRS, CDR2 YFSETQ. Trimming removed 1 base from V and 0 bases from J, with 16 bases in between. The CDR3 length is 18 residues. CDR3 residues: CASSLSLGQRANTGELFF. The CDR3 nucleotides are TGCGCCAGCAGCTTGTCATTAGGACAGCGGGCGAACACCGGGGAGCTGTTTTTT. Full variable domain (outside the CDR3, taken from reference TRBV5-1 and TRBJ2-2): KAGVTQTPRYLIKTRGQQVTLSCSPISGHRSVSWYQQTPGQGLQFLFEYFSETQRNKGNFPGRFSGRQFSNSRSEMNVSTLELGDSALYLCASSLSLGQRANTGELFFGEGSRLTVL.

This chain joins TRBV5-1 and TRBJ1-3; no clear D gene. V lost 1 base to trimming and J lost 1 base, with 9 bases between them. The CDR3 runs 15 residues. Germline CDR1 SGHRS, CDR2 YFSETQ. This CDR3 is CASSLYVGSGNTIYF. CDR3 bases: TGCGCCAGCAGCTTGTATGTGGGGTCTGGAAACACCATATATTTT.

Regarding this clone: Other nucleotide sequences in the sample specify the same CDR3. The chain recombines TRBV5-1 with TRBJ2-1; D unresolved. This CDR3 is built from 13 residues. V was pared by 0 bases and J by 4 bases, with 5 bases between. Germline V CDR1 and CDR2: SGHRS, YFSETQ. CDR3 in DNA: TGCGCCAGCAGCTTGGATAGGTACAATGAGCAGTTCTTC. Translated: CASSLDRYNEQFF.

The rearrangement links TRBV2 to TRBJ2-1, with 12 bases fitting TRBD2. Germline CDR1 is SNHLY and CDR2 is FYNNEI. V was pared by 7 bases and J by 6 bases, with 10 bases of the junction left unmatched. This CDR3 has 16 residues. The CDR3 DNA reads TGTGCCAGCAACCCCGGGACTAGCGGGTTCGGCAATGAGCAGTTCTTC. Its protein is CASNPGTSGFGNEQFF.

CDR3 bases: TGCGCCAGCAGCGTAGGACCGACCGGGGAAGAGACCCAGTACTTC. Its protein product is CASSVGPTGEETQYF. The chain is built from TRBV5-1 and TRBJ2-5, with a tentative D call TRBD2 (5 bases). Germline V gene sequence: CDR1 SGHRS, CDR2 YFSETQ. V lost 4 bases and J lost 3, with 16 bases in between. CDR3 length: 15 residues.

The genes are TRBV21-1 and TRBJ2-5; TRBD1 is taken as the D call from the table, unchecked against the DNA. TRBV21-1 is described as a pseudogene. The CDR3 consists of 15 residues. The CDR3 sequence is CASSAQGAGRETQYF. For the CDR3, the DNA is TGTGCCAGCAGCGCACAGGGGGCGGGTCGAGAGACCCAGTACTTC.

Regarding this clone: This CDR3 is also generated by other DNA sequences in the sample. The chain recombines TRBV10-2 with TRBJ1-1; no firm D call. Germline V gene sequence: CDR1 WSHSY, CDR2 SAAADI. The ends were cut back, 0 bases at V and 2 bases at J, with 7 bases in the middle. CDR3 size: 14 residues. The CDR3 loop is CASSESEGNTEAFF. CDR3 coding DNA: TGCGCCAGCAGTGAGTCAGAGGGTAACACTGAAGCTTTCTTT.

In this sample, this clone turned up a few times. The rearrangement links TRBV5-1 to TRBJ2-2, with D unclear. The CDR3 extends over 16 amino acids. Looked up from germline, CDR1 is SGHRS and CDR2 is YFSETQ. The V gene lost 6 bases and the J gene lost 3 bases, with 18 bases spanning the gap. The CDR3 region is CASTLLRSGDTGELFF. CDR3 DNA sequence: TGCGCCAGCACCTTACTTCGAAGTGGCGACACCGGGGAGCTGTTTTTT. Supplemented by reference TRBV5-1 and TRBJ2-2, the full variable domain reads KAGVTQTPRYLIKTRGQQVTLSCSPISGHRSVSWYQQTPGQGLQFLFEYFSETQRNKGNFPGRFSGRQFSNSRSEMNVSTLELGDSALYLCASTLLRSGDTGELFFGEGSRLTVL.

This chain joins TRBV6-6 and TRBJ2-1, with no clear D. The CDR3 runs 16 residues. CDR1 is MNHNY, CDR2 SVGAGI, per germline (reference sequence). Trimming took 2 bases from V and 0 from J, leaving 11 bases between them. The chain's CDR3 is CASSYGPLGSYNEQFF. CDR3 coding DNA: TGTGCCAGCAGTTACGGCCCGCTGGGCTCCTACAATGAGCAGTTCTTC.

The chain couples TRBV5-6 to TRBJ2-5; D ambiguous. The ends were cut back, 4 bases at V and 5 bases at J, with 12 bases in the middle. The CDR3 is made up of 13 amino acids. Germline CDR1 SGHDT, CDR2 YYEEEE. The CDR3 loop reads CASSLHPPETQYF. The CDR3 DNA reads TGTGCCAGCAGCCTGCATCCCCCGGAGACCCAGTACTTC. Full variable domain (missing parts from reference TRBV5-6 and TRBJ2-5): DAGVTQSPTHLIKTRGQQVTLRCSPKSGHDTVSWYQQALGQGPQFIFQYYEEEERQRGNFPDRFSGHQFPNYSSELNVNALLLGDSALYLCASSLHPPETQYFGPGTRLLVL.

Of note for this clone: The sample has other DNA sequences that encode this CDR3 too. The J gene is TRBJ2-7, the V gene TRBV5-1; perhaps D is TRBD1 or TRBD2 (5 bases each). The CDR3 is 13 residues long. Trimming removed 5 bases at V and 1 base at J, with 10 bases between. Germline V gene lookup returns CDR1 SGHRS and CDR2 YFSETQ. The CDR3 here is CASRLDSSYEQYF. The CDR3 nucleotides read TGCGCCAGCAGACTAGACAGTTCCTACGAGCAGTACTTC.

V gene TRBV11-1 combines with J gene TRBJ2-7; TRBD1 is a possible D gene (6 bases). Trimming took 4 bases from V and 5 from J, leaving 12 bases between them. Germline V CDR1 and CDR2: SGHAT, FQDESV (reference sequence). This CDR3 comprises 13 residues. In DNA form, the CDR3 reads TGTGCCAGCAGCTACCTCGAGGGGGACGAGCAGTACTTC. The encoded protein is CASSYLEGDEQYF. Full variable domain (remainder filled in from reference TRBV11-1 and TRBJ2-7): EAEVAQSPRYKITEKSQAVAFWCDPISGHATLYWYRQILGQGPELLVQFQDESVVDDSQLPKDRFSAERLKGVDSTLKIQPAELGDSAMYLCASSYLEGDEQYFGPGTRLTVT.

The gene calls are TRBV6-6 and TRBJ2-3, with TRBD2 identical over 8 bases. Germline-derived CDR1 and CDR2 are MNHNY and SVGAGI (reference sequence). The V segment lost 4 bases and the J segment 14 bases; nucleotides outside the gene matches: 17. CDR3 length: 15 amino acids. The CDR3 DNA sequence: TGTGCCAGCAGTTCTCGACCGACAGGCTTAGCGGGGAGGTATTTT. It specifies CASSSRPTGLAGRYF.

The chain combines TRBV10-3 with TRBJ2-3, with D possibly being TRBD2 (6 bases). Germline CDR1 reads ENHRY; CDR2 reads SYGVKD. Deletions cut 2 bases from V and 0 bases from J, with 15 bases between. The CDR3 is 17 amino acids. The CDR3 sequence: CAISEPGEETSTDTQYF. The CDR3 coding sequence is TGTGCCATCAGTGAGCCGGGGGAGGAAACTAGCACAGATACGCAGTATTTT.

J is TRBJ1-2 and V is TRBV4-3, with 10 bases that match TRBD1. CDR3 length equals 15 residues. Germline-derived CDR1 and CDR2 are LGHNA and YSLEER. The V and J ends lost 0 bases and 6 bases, in that order; junction bases with no gene match: 4. The chain's CDR3 is CASSQDLGTGDGYTF. The CDR3 bases are TGCGCCAGCAGCCAAGATCTGGGGACAGGGGATGGCTACACCTTC.

This chain connects TRBV30 to TRBJ2-5, with no clear D. The V end was cut by 4 bases, the J end by 5 bases, with 14 bases between. CDR1 and CDR2 (germline): GTSNPN, SVGIG (reference sequence). This CDR3 is built from 13 residues. The CDR3 loop is CAWNQEAPETQYF. The CDR3, as DNA: TGTGCCTGGAACCAAGAGGCCCCCGAGACCCAGTACTTC.

The rearrangement uses TRBV27 and TRBJ2-7, with D hard to call. The germline CDR1 and CDR2 sequences are MNHEY and SMNVEV (reference sequence). The CDR3 runs 12 residues. Trimming stripped 7 bases from V and 1 base from J, with 8 bases between. The CDR3 loop is CASTSESYEQYF. The CDR3 DNA reads as TGTGCCAGCACCTCTGAATCCTACGAGCAGTACTTC.

The chain links TRBV9 to TRBJ2-1; a possible D gene is TRBD1 (6 bases). CDR1 and CDR2 from the germline V gene are SGDLS and YYNGEE. This CDR3 has 14 amino acids. Trimming stripped 4 bases from V and 14 bases from J, with 22 bases between. Here the CDR3 reads CASSPRGDALVEFF. The CDR3 DNA is TGTGCCAGCAGCCCCAGGGGTGACGCTTTGGTAGAGTTCTTC.

Details on this clone: Other DNA sequences within the sample encode an identical CDR3. The chain is built from TRBV9 and TRBJ2-7, with 11 nucleotides matching TRBD1. V trimming: 3 bases; J trimming: 2 bases; junction bases outside the gene matches: 4. Per germline, CDR1 SGDLS and CDR2 YYNGEE. The CDR3 is made up of 15 amino acids. CDR3 nucleotide sequence: TGTGCCAGCAGCGCTGGACAGGGGGCGACCTACGAGCAGTACTTC. Residues: CASSAGQGATYEQYF.

CDR3 bases: TGCGCCAGCAGCCAGGGTATAGCGGGAGGAGACACGCAGTATTTT. It encodes CASSQGIAGGDTQYF. This chain links TRBV4-1 with TRBJ2-3; 10 bases fit TRBD2. The CDR3 totals 15 residues. In germline, CDR1 is MGHRA, CDR2 YSYEKL. J lost 9 bases, V lost 3 bases, and 9 bases had no gene match.

Notes on this clone: Other DNA sequences in this specimen translate into the identical CDR3. The rearrangement joins TRBV5-6 to TRBJ2-7; 11 nucleotides line up with TRBD2. From germline, CDR1 is SGHDT and CDR2 YYEEEE. V lost 0 bases to trimming and J lost 2 bases; unmatched junction nucleotides: 1. The CDR3 extends over 15 amino acids. The CDR3 protein is CASSLGLAGTYEQYF. DNA of the CDR3: TGTGCCAGCAGCTTGGGACTAGCGGGAACCTACGAGCAGTACTTC.

This chain links TRBV4-1 with TRBJ2-7, with 7 bases identical to TRBD1. CDR3 length: 15 residues. V trimming: 2 bases; J trimming: 0 bases; junction bases outside the gene matches: 4. CDR1 MGHRA and CDR2 YSYEKL come from the germline V gene. CDR3 sequence: CASSQTTGVSYEQYF. The CDR3 DNA reads as TGCGCCAGCAGCCAAACTACAGGGGTCTCCTACGAGCAGTACTTC.

The chain employs TRBV6-5 and TRBJ2-2; 10 bases agree with TRBD2. Germline V gene sequence: CDR1 MNHEY, CDR2 SVGAGI. The V gene end was trimmed by 5 bases and the J gene end by 6 bases; junction bases not matched to a gene: 3. The CDR3 contains 14 residues. In DNA form, the CDR3 reads TGTGCCAGCAGTCTAGCGGGAGTCCCCGGGGAGCTGTTTTTT. It translates to CASSLAGVPGELFF.

The chain uses TRBV4-2 and TRBJ1-5; possible D gene TRBD1, 6 bases. The V end was cut by 0 bases, the J end by 6 bases, with 15 bases between. Germline CDR1 and CDR2: LGHNA and YNFKEQ. The CDR3 contains 16 residues. CDR3 sequence reads: CASSQDRAGAGQPQHF. DNA of the CDR3: TGTGCCAGCAGCCAAGATAGGGCAGGGGCAGGTCAGCCCCAGCATTTT.

V and J are TRBV28 and TRBJ2-3; the match to TRBD2 covers 8 bases. The CDR3 sequence is 16 residues long. V gave up 2 bases and J gave up 2 bases; unmatched junction bases: 6. Germline values: CDR1 MDHEN, CDR2 SYDVKM. CDR3 nucleotides: TGTGCCAGCAGTTTAATGGGCGGGGGGTCCACAGATACGCAGTATTTT. The encoded protein is CASSLMGGGSTDTQYF.

This chain links TRBV11-1 with TRBJ2-7; tentative D call: TRBD2 (5 bases). Trimming stripped 5 bases from V and 0 bases from J, with 8 bases between. The germline V gene encodes CDR1 SGHAT and CDR2 FQDESV (reference sequence). The CDR3 consists of 13 residues. CDR3 nucleotides: TGTGCCAGCAGCGGGGAGTTCTCCTACGAGCAGTACTTC. Protein: CASSGEFSYEQYF.

J is TRBJ2-7 and V is TRBV27; D is unclear. This CDR3 region has 14 residues. Trimming took off 5 bases at V and 5 bases at J, with 16 bases between the two ends. Per the germline V gene, CDR1 is MNHEY and CDR2 is SMNVEV (reference sequence). Written as DNA, the CDR3 is TGTGCCAGCAGTCCCCGTGGGCCCCCAGACGAGCAGTACTTC. This gives the protein CASSPRGPPDEQYF.

The chain couples TRBV4-1 to TRBJ2-7; no definite D call. V lost 5 bases to trimming and J lost 2 bases, with 16 bases between them. CDR1 is MGHRA, CDR2 YSYEKL, per germline. This CDR3 region has 15 residues. CDR3 region: CASSDQQGRAYEQYF. In nucleotides, the CDR3 is TGCGCCAGCAGCGACCAACAAGGTAGGGCCTACGAGCAGTACTTC.

The chain is built from TRBV2 and TRBJ1-1, with D possibly matching TRBD1 (5 bases). Germline-derived CDR1 and CDR2 are SNHLY and FYNNEI. Trimming took 3 bases from V and 2 from J, leaving 7 bases between them. The CDR3 totals 13 residues. The CDR3 loop is CASSDQGNTEAFF. CDR3 sequence (DNA): TGTGCCAGCAGTGACCAGGGAAACACTGAAGCTTTCTTT.